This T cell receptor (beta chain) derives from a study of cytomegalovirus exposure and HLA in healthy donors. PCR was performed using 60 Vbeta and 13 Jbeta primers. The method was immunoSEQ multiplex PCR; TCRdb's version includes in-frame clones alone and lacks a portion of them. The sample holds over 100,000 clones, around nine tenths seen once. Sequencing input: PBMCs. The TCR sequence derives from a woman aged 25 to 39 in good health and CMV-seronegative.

The CDR3 DNA reads TGCGCCAGCAGCCATTACCCCGGGGGAACTGAAGCTTTCTTT. It is translated as CASSHYPGGTEAFF. This chain joins TRBV4-1 and TRBJ1-1; TRBD1 is a possible D gene (5 bases). V was trimmed by 3 bases and J by 5 bases, leaving 13 bases between them. The CDR3 has 14 amino acids. CDR1 is MGHRA, CDR2 YSYEKL, per germline.